These 9 T cell receptor beta chains were all obtained from the same sample, sequenced in a study of blood T cells in healthy people across ages. Primed by a sample-barcoded 5' primer and a J-beta primer mix, a second PCR proceeded for about 6 to 12 cycles. TCRdb analysed the 5' RACE reads with MiXCR anew, one entry per CDR3 protein. This table has around 1,600,000 distinct CDR3 sequences, 40% to 45% appearing once. Sequencing was carried out using blood. These receptor sequences come from a woman younger than 30 in good health.

In this sample, this clonotype turned up a few times. The J gene is TRBJ2-3, the V gene TRBV12-3 or TRBV12-4; possible D gene TRBD1, 6 bases. The CDR3 has 13 residues. The V end was cut by 9 bases, the J end by 2 bases, with 12 bases between. The CDR3 sequence: CASARGTTDTQYF. CDR3 DNA sequence: TGTGCCAGTGCTAGGGGGACCACAGATACGCAGTATTTT.

V is TRBV5-1 and J is TRBJ2-1, with D possibly being TRBD2 (5 bases). The germline gives CDR1 SGHRS, CDR2 YFSETQ. The CDR3 has 15 amino acids. Trimming took off 0 bases at V and 10 bases at J, with 17 bases between the two ends. CDR3: CASSLEASTSYEQFF. The CDR3, as DNA: TGCGCCAGCAGCTTGGAAGCTAGCACTTCCTACGAGCAGTTCTTC.

The V gene is TRBV29-1, the J gene TRBJ1-2, with D uncertain. This CDR3 spans 13 amino acids. Trimming took 1 base from V and 5 from J, leaving 11 bases between them. The germline gives CDR1 SQVTM, CDR2 ANQGSEA. DNA for the CDR3: TGCAGCGTTGAAGTAATAGGAGGGTATGGCTACACCTTC. It specifies CSVEVIGGYGYTF. Supplemented by reference TRBV29-1 and TRBJ1-2, the full variable domain reads SAVISQKPSRDICQRGTSLTIQCQVDSQVTMMFWYRQQPGQSLTLIATANQGSEATYESGFVIDKFPISRPNLTFSTLTVSNMSPEDSSIYLCSVEVIGGYGYTFGSGTRLTVV.

This clonotype was recorded a few times. This chain uses TRBV12-3 or TRBV12-4 with TRBJ2-1; the D is unclear. The CDR3 covers 13 residues. V gave up 3 bases and J gave up 10 bases, with 13 bases separating them. The CDR3 DNA reads TGTGCCAGCAGTTTTCTCACCGGGCCCGAGCAGTTCTTC. This encodes CASSFLTGPEQFF.

The genes are TRBV12-3 or TRBV12-4 and TRBJ1-1; 10 nucleotides line up with TRBD1. V lost 6 bases to trimming and J lost 0 bases; unmatched junction nucleotides: 4. CDR3 length: 15 amino acids. CDR3 sequence: CASRKDRGLNTEAFF. The CDR3 coding sequence is TGTGCCAGCAGAAAAGACAGGGGGCTGAACACTGAAGCTTTCTTT.

This chain connects TRBV2 to TRBJ2-3, with TRBD2 identical over 11 bases. This CDR3 spans 19 amino acids. Germline CDR1 is SNHLY and CDR2 is FYNNEI. V shed 2 bases, J shed 4 bases, and the junction held 14 bases outside the gene matches. CDR3 sequence reads: CASSEISRVSGGAADTQYF. The DNA of the CDR3 is TGTGCCAGCAGTGAAATTAGCAGGGTTAGCGGGGGGGCCGCAGATACGCAGTATTTT.

The chain recombines TRBV18 with TRBJ2-1, with 7 bases identical to TRBD1. Per the germline V gene, CDR1 is KGHSH and CDR2 is LQKENI. Unmatched junction bases numbered 4, after V lost 0 bases and J lost 8 bases. The CDR3 consists of 14 residues. CDR3 nucleotide sequence: TGTGCCAGCTCACCACCGGACAGGCGTTATGAGCAGTTCTTC. It specifies CASSPPDRRYEQFF.

The rearrangement links TRBV7-2 to TRBJ2-7; weak D call: TRBD1 (5 bases). Germline loops: CDR1 SGHTA, CDR2 FQGNSA. The V and J ends lost 1 base and 4 bases respectively, with 14 bases between them. The CDR3 length is 15 residues. In nucleotides, the CDR3 is TGTGCCAGCAGCTTAGATCGATCAGGGATATACGAGCAGTACTTC. This sequence encodes CASSLDRSGIYEQYF.

This clonotype was seen repeatedly, ten times or more. The chain has TRBV4-1 and TRBJ1-4; D is ambiguous. This CDR3 has 12 residues. Germline loops: CDR1 MGHRA, CDR2 YSYEKL. Trimming cost V 3 bases and J 16 bases, with 15 bases left between them. The DNA of the CDR3 is TGCGCCAGCAGCCAGGCCAGAGGGCGTCCGTTTTTT. It yields the protein CASSQARGRPFF.